There are a few counts of the clone carrying this T cell receptor beta chain. Its antigen is unknown. MiXCR, run by TCRdb on the 5' RACE reads, gives a single entry per CDR3 protein. Of about 210,000 distinct CDR3 sequences in the sample, 25% to 35% are singletons; the top ten hold 9.5% to 12%. The data were obtained in a study of T-cell memory formation after mild COVID-19. Overall study findings and caveats: The second-wave clones peaking on day 37 were not confirmed as SARS-CoV-2-specific. Pre-infection memory harbored some responding clones, suggesting cross-reactive memory joined. CD8+ contracting clones occupied EMRA, while CD4+ ones occupied mainly CM and EM. Clones that contracted from day 15 to 85 were balanced CD4/CD8, while later expanders leaned CD4+.

CDR3 length equals 16 residues. The V end was cut by 2 bases, the J end by 0 bases, with 9 bases between. Germline CDR1 and CDR2: SGHRS and YFSETQ. Sequencing was performed on PBMCs or a T cell subset sorted from them (not recorded which). The clonotype comes from an adult woman who had mild COVID-19 (a few samples of this study predate the infection). Cell type and time point are not known. The chain couples TRBV5-1 to TRBJ2-6, with unresolved D. The DNA for the CDR3 is TGCGCCAGCAGCTTACCCCTTAGCTCTGGGGCCAACGTCCTGACTTTC. Its protein is CASSLPLSSGANVLTF.